This TCR beta chain was recovered during a study of shared clonotypes between healthy human individuals. Sequencing was performed with immunoSEQ multiplex PCR; in TCRdb, only in-frame clones are kept and a portion is missing. The sample contains about 2.1 million clones, about 92% of which appear only once. In this sample, this clone turned up once. The antigen is not known. V was cut by 2 bases and J by 3 bases, with 4 bases left in between. The CDR3 is 12 amino acids. CDR1 is SGDLS, CDR2 YYNGEE, per germline. General study results and limits: Rarefaction analysis demonstrated incomplete sorted-subset sequencing notwithstanding large depth.

CD8 cells classed as naive were CD45RO-negative and positively selected for CCR7, excluding terminally differentiated effector memory CD45RA+ cells. This chain links TRBV9 with TRBJ2-3; D call uncertain. This receptor was taken from a man between 18 and 29 years old in good health. Some clones in this sample may be carry-over from other donors' samples. Sequencing was performed on naive CD8+ T cells from PBMCs. The CDR3 sequence: CASSVMTDTQYF. The CDR3 DNA follows: TGTGCCAGCAGCGTCATGACAGATACGCAGTATTTT.